The rows below give T cell receptor beta chains drawn from one sample of a study of blood T cell repertoires in COVID-19. Repertoires were generated with immunoSEQ multiplex PCR, while TCRdb's copy carries only in-frame clones and drops some. In the table there are some 240,000 clones, approximately 89% of which are singletons. Sequencing was carried out using PBMCs or T cells enriched from blood (not recorded which). The receptors derive from a woman aged 40 to 50 who had been exposed to COVID-19. The CDR3 runs from the conserved cysteine through the conserved F or W. The order of the fields is V gene, clone size, D gene, J gene, CDR3 protein, CDR3 DNA. A D gene is named only where the DNA matches it firmly. Clone sizes are given selectively: once, few, many, or a class where the clone is expanded.

>TRBV9|-|TRBD1|TRBJ1-2
CASSGTGFRGYTF
TGTGCCAGCAGCGGGACAGGGTTTCGAGGCTACACCTTC
>TRBV7-2|-|TRBD2|TRBJ2-5
CASSLYPKRGALETQYF
TGTGCCAGCAGCTTATACCCTAAGCGGGGGGCCCTGGAGACCCAGTACTTC
>TRBV6-5|-|-|TRBJ2-3
CATQWGGRYTDTQYF
TGTGCCACGCAGTGGGGGGGCAGGTACACAGATACGCAGTATTTT
>TRBV19|once|TRBD1|TRBJ1-2
CASSSTGGSDYGYTF
TGTGCCAGTAGTAGTACAGGGGGCTCTGACTATGGCTACACCTTC
>TRBV6-5|-|-|TRBJ2-1
CASTSHRAGVNEQFF
TGTGCCAGCACCAGCCATAGGGCAGGGGTCAATGAGCAGTTCTTC
>TRBV6-2/TRBV6-3|-|TRBD1|TRBJ1-5
CASSYSSTGISNQPQHF
TGTGCCAGCAGTTACTCGTCGACAGGGATAAGCAATCAGCCCCAGCATTTT
>TRBV6-2/TRBV6-3|few|-|TRBJ1-1
CASSNPTYNTEAFF
TGTGCCAGCAGTAATCCGACATATAACACTGAAGCTTTCTTT
>TRBV4-1|-|TRBD1|TRBJ2-2
CASSRQGPGELFF
TGCGCCAGCAGCCGACAGGGGCCCGGGGAGCTGTTTTTT
>TRBV27|-|TRBD1|TRBJ1-2
CASSLATAGGYGYTF
TGTGCCAGCAGTTTAGCTACGGCAGGGGGCTATGGCTACACCTTC
>TRBV28|-|TRBD1|TRBJ1-1
CASSLGTALVTEAFF
TGTGCCAGCAGTTTGGGGACAGCCTTAGTCACTGAAGCTTTCTTT
>TRBV7-9|-|-|TRBJ1-2
CASSSPGSSVRGYTF
TGTGCCAGCAGCTCTCCGGGGAGCTCTGTGAGGGGCTACACCTTC
>TRBV6-2/TRBV6-3|-|-|TRBJ2-5
CASSYVGLAQYF
TGTGCCAGCAGTTACGTCGGGTTGGCCCAGTACTTC
>TRBV9|-|TRBD1|TRBJ2-7
CASSVGQGGEQYF
TGTGCCAGCAGCGTCGGACAGGGTGGGGAGCAGTACTTC
>TRBV6-2/TRBV6-3|-|TRBD1|TRBJ1-1
CASRPAGIARRGMNTEAFF
TGTGCCAGCAGACCTGCCGGGATCGCTCGCAGGGGGATGAACACTGAAGCTTTCTTT
>TRBV5-1|-|TRBD2|TRBJ2-1
CASSFSGSGNLEQFF
TGTGCCAGCAGCTTTTCGGGTAGCGGGAATCTTGAGCAGTTCTTC
>TRBV30|-|TRBD1|TRBJ1-2
CAWSVPGQGWGGYTF
TGTGCCTGGAGCGTTCCGGGACAGGGGTGGGGAGGCTACACCTTC
>TRBV11-2|-|-|TRBJ2-7
CASSFARQPPYEQYF
TGTGCCAGCAGCTTCGCCAGACAACCTCCCTACGAGCAGTACTTC
>TRBV4-2|-|-|TRBJ1-4
CASSQDDYLATNEKLFF
TGTGCCAGCAGCCAAGACGACTATCTTGCAACTAATGAAAAACTGTTTTTT
>TRBV3-1/TRBV3-2|-|TRBD1|TRBJ1-4
CASSRAGGLFF
TGTGCCAGCAGCCGAGCAGGGGGGTTGTTTTTT
>TRBV4-1|-|TRBD2|TRBJ2-2
CASSDTGGRIGELFF
TGCGCCAGCAGCGATACGGGGGGGAGAATCGGGGAGCTGTTTTTT
>TRBV3-1/TRBV3-2|-|-|TRBJ1-3
CASSQAPQGFGNTIYF
TGTGCCAGCAGCCAGGCCCCCCAGGGGTTTGGAAACACCATATATTTT
>TRBV13|-|-|TRBJ1-6
CASSLEGRGTLHF
TGTGCCAGCAGCTTAGAGGGGCGAGGCACCCTCCACTTT
>TRBV27|-|-|TRBJ2-1
CASRSRGDPYNEQFF
TGTGCCAGCAGGTCCAGGGGTGATCCCTACAATGAGCAGTTCTTC
>TRBV6-5|-|-|TRBJ1-5
CASSSGNSNQPQHF
TGTGCCAGCAGTTCGGGAAATAGCAATCAGCCCCAGCATTTT
>TRBV18|-|-|TRBJ2-3
CASSPNQQGDTQYF
TGTGCCAGCTCACCAAATCAACAGGGAGATACGCAGTATTTT
>TRBV7-2|few|TRBD1|TRBJ2-3
CASSSGQGAYTDTQYF
TGTGCCAGCAGCTCCGGACAGGGGGCTTACACAGATACGCAGTATTTT
>TRBV3-1/TRBV3-2|-|-|TRBJ1-1
CASRDRDSEANTEAFF
TGTGCCAGCAGAGACAGAGACAGCGAAGCGAACACTGAAGCTTTCTTT
>TRBV29-1|-|-|TRBJ1-3
CSVVAESSGNTIYF
TGCAGCGTTGTGGCAGAATCCTCTGGAAACACCATATATTTT
>TRBV18|-|-|TRBJ1-4
CASSPTNPYEKLFF
TGTGCCAGCTCACCAACTAATCCCTATGAAAAACTGTTTTTT
>TRBV7-9|-|-|TRBJ1-1
CASSLVGLGRAEAFF
TGTGCCAGCAGCTTAGTGGGGCTTGGCCGGGCTGAAGCTTTCTTT
>TRBV9|-|-|TRBJ1-6
CASSDRLGAGLSPLHF
TGTGCCAGCAGCGACCGATTAGGGGCAGGTCTTTCACCCCTCCACTTT
>TRBV18|-|TRBD2|TRBJ2-1
CASSPGLAGGNEQFF
TGTGCCAGCTCACCCGGACTAGCGGGGGGCAATGAGCAGTTCTTC
>TRBV2|few|-|TRBJ1-5
CASEDRGEQPQHF
TGTGCCAGCGAGGACAGAGGCGAGCAGCCCCAGCATTTT
>TRBV20-1|-|-|TRBJ2-4
CSASKDNLVLKNIQYF
TGCAGTGCTAGTAAAGACAACCTGGTGCTCAAAAACATTCAGTACTTC
>TRBV20-1|-|-|TRBJ1-2
CRMGGSNGYTF
TGCAGGATGGGGGGGAGTAATGGCTACACCTTC
>TRBV11-2|-|-|TRBJ1-1
CASSSPTRGFTEAFF
TGTGCCAGCAGCTCCCCCACCCGGGGTTTCACTGAAGCTTTCTTT
>TRBV7-9|once|-|TRBJ1-1
CASSLSGTEAFF
TGTGCCAGCAGCTTGTCAGGCACTGAAGCTTTCTTT
>TRBV2|-|-|TRBJ2-2
CASRVQTGELFF
TGTGCCAGCAGAGTGCAGACCGGGGAGCTGTTTTTT
>TRBV12-3/TRBV12-4|-|TRBD1|TRBJ1-6
CASSLDRRSPLHF
TGTGCCAGCAGTTTGGACAGGAGATCACCCCTCCACTTT
>TRBV28|-|-|TRBJ2-1
CASSSLPGTNNEQFF
TGTGCCAGCAGTTCCCTTCCCGGGACAAACAATGAGCAGTTCTTC
>TRBV18|once|TRBD2|TRBJ2-2
CASSPRTSGTGELFF
TGTGCCAGCTCACCTAGGACTAGCGGCACCGGGGAGCTGTTTTTT
>TRBV4-1|-|-|TRBJ1-1
CASSHFARGGTEAFF
TGCGCCAGCAGCCACTTTGCCCGGGGAGGCACTGAAGCTTTCTTT
>TRBV5-1|-|-|TRBJ2-5
CASSLRSGWETQYF
TGTGCCAGCAGCTTGCGGTCGGGGTGGGAGACCCAGTACTTC
>TRBV27|few|TRBD1|TRBJ1-1
CASSYRQGEAFF
TGTGCCAGCAGTTACAGACAGGGTGAAGCTTTCTTT
>TRBV30|-|TRBD1|TRBJ2-7
CAWSVLRGHEQYF
TGTGCCTGGAGTGTACTAAGGGGGCACGAGCAGTACTTC
>TRBV7-9|-|-|TRBJ1-2
CASSLSAQGYGYTF
TGTGCCAGCAGCTTATCGGCTCAGGGTTATGGCTACACCTTC